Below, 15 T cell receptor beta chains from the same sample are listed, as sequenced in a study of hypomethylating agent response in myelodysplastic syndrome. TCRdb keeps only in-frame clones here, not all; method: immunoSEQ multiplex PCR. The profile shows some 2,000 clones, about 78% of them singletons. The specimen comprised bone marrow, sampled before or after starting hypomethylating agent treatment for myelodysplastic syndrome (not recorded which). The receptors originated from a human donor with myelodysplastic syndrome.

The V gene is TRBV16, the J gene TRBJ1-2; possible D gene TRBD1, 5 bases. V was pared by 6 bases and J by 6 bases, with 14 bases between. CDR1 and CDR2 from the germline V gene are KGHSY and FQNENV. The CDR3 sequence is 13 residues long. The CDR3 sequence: CASSELGTDGYTF. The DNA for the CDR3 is TGTGCCAGCAGTGAATTAGGGACCGATGGCTACACCTTC.

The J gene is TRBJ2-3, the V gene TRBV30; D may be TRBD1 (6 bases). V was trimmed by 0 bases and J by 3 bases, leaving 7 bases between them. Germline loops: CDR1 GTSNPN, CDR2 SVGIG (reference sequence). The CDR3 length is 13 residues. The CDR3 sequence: CAWSVQGTDTQYF. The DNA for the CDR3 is TGTGCCTGGAGTGTTCAGGGGACAGATACGCAGTATTTT.

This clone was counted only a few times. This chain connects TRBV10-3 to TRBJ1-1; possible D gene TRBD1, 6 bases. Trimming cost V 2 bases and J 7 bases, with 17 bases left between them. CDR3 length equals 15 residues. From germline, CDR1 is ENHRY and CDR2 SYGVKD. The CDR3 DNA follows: TGTGCCATCAGTGAGACCCTCATACAGGGCAGTGAAGCTTTCTTT. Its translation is CAISETLIQGSEAFF.

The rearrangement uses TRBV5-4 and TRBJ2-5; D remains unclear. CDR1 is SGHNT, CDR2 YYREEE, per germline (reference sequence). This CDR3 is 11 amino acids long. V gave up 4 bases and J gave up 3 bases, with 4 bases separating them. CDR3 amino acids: CASSVKETQYF. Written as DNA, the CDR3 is TGTGCCAGCAGCGTTAAAGAGACCCAGTACTTC.

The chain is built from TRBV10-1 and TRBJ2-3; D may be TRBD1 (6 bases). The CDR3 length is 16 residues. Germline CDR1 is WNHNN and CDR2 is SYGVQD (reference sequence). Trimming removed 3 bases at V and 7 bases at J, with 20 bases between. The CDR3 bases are TGCGCCAGCAGTGATCGGACAGCCTCGCAGGGATATACGCAGTATTTT. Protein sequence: CASSDRTASQGYTQYF.

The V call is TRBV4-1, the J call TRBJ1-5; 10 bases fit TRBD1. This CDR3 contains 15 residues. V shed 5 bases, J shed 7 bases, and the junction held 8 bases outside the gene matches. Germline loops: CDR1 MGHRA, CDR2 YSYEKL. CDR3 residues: CASSSPGQGHQPQHF. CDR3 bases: TGCGCCAGCAGCTCCCCGGGACAGGGGCACCAGCCCCAGCATTTT.

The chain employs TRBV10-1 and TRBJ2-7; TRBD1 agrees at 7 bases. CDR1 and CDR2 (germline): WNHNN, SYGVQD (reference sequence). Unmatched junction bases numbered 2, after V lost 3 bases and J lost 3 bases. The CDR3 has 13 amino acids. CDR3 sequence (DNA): TGCGCCAGCAGTGAACAGGGGTTCTACGAGCAGTACTTC. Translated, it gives CASSEQGFYEQYF.

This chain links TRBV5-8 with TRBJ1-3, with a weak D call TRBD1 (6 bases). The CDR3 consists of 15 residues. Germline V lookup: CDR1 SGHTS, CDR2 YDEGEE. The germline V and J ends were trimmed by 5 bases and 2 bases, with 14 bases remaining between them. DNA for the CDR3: TGTGCCAGCAGAATTAGGGGGGCGCCTGGAAACACCATATATTTT. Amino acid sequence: CASRIRGAPGNTIYF.

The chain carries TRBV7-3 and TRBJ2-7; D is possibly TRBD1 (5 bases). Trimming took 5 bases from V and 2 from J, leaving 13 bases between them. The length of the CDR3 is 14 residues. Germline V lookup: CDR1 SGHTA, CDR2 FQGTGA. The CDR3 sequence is CASSPGPETYEQYF. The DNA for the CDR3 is TGTGCCAGCAGCCCAGGGCCGGAAACCTACGAGCAGTACTTC.

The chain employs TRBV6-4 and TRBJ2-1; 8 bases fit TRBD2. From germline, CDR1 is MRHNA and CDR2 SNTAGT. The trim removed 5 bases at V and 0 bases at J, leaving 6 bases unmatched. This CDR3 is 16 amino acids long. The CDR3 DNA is TGTGCCAGCAGTCACGAAGCGGGGGTCTCCTACAATGAGCAGTTCTTC. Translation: CASSHEAGVSYNEQFF.

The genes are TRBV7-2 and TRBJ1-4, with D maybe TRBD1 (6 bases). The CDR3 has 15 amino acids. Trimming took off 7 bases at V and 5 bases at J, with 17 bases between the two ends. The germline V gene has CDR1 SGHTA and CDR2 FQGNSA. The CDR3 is CASTPEAGANEKLFF. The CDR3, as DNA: TGTGCCAGCACCCCCGAGGCGGGGGCGAATGAAAAACTGTTTTTT.

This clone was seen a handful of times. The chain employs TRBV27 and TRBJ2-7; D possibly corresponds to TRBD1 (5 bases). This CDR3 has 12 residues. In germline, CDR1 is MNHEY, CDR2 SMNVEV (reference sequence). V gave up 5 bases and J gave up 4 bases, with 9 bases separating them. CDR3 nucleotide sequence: TGTGCCAGCAGTCATCAGGGTTACGAGCAGTACTTC. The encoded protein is CASSHQGYEQYF.

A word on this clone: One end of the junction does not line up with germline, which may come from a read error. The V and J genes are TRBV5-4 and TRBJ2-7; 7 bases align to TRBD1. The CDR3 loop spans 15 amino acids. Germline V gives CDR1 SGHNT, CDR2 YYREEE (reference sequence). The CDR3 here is CASSPDRRSSYEQYF. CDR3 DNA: TGCGCCAGCAGCCCGGACAGGCGAAGCTCCTACGAGCAGTACTTC.

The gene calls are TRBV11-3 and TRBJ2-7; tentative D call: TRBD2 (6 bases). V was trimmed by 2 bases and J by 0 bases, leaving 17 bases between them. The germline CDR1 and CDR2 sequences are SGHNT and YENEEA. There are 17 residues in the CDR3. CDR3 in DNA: TGTGCCAGCAGCTTATGGAGTGGCGGGGTCAGCTCCTACGAGCAGTACTTC. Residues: CASSLWSGGVSSYEQYF.

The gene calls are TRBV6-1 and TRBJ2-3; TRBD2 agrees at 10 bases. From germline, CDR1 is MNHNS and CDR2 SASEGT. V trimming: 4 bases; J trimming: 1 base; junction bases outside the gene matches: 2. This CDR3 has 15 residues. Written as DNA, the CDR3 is TGTGCCAGCAGTGTAGGGACTAGCGGCACAGATACGCAGTATTTT. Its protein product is CASSVGTSGTDTQYF.